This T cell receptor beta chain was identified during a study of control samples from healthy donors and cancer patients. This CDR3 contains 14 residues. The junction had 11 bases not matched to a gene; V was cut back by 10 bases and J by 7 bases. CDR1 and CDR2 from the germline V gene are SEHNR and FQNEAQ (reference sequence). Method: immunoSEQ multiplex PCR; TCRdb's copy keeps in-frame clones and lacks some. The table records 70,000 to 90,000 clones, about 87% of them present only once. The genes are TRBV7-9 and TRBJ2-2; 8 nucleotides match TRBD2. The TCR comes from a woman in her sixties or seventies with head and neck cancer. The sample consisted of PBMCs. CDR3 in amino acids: CAIEGTRGNGELFF. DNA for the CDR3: TGTGCCATAGAGGGGACTAGAGGCAACGGGGAGCTGTTTTTT.